This TCR beta chain is drawn from a study of blood T cell repertoires in COVID-19. Across the study: Acute and convalescent COVID-19 specimens originated in the United States, Italy and Spain. Sources were T cells, B-cell-depleted T cells, or PBMCs; the material itself was cDNA or gDNA.

Data came from immunoSEQ multiplex PCR; TCRdb stores just in-frame clones and leaves some out. This repertoire shows some 50,000 clones, about 84% found once; its top ten account for about 14%. This sequence originates from a human donor in a cohort sampled during active COVID-19. The sequencing input was peripheral blood.

The CDR3 coding sequence is TGTGCCGTGATGGGTCCCATAGGGGATGAGCAGTTCTTC. It yields the protein CAVMGPIGDEQFF. J is TRBJ2-1 and V is TRBV19, with D perhaps TRBD1 (5 bases). CDR1 and CDR2 (germline): LNHDA, SQIVND (reference sequence). The CDR3 runs to 13 residues. V lost 11 bases and J 8 bases, leaving 19 bases between the germline ends.